One sample yielded the 26 T cell receptor beta chains listed below, sequenced in a study of blood T cell repertoires in COVID-19. Generated by immunoSEQ multiplex PCR, the TCRdb table keeps only in-frame clones and is missing some. The top ten hold roughly 2.8% of the sample, which has 300,000 or so clones, approximately 89% seen once. Specimen: PBMCs or T cells enriched from blood (not recorded which). The receptors come from a woman aged 50 to 60 who had been exposed to COVID-19.

The chain has TRBV3-1 (or the pseudogene TRBV3-2) and TRBJ2-1, with 15 bases fitting TRBD2. Looked up from germline, CDR1 is LGHDT and CDR2 is YNNKEL (reference sequence). There are 19 residues in the CDR3. Losses at the gene ends were 5 bases for V and 8 bases for J; bases not matched to a gene: 16. Written as DNA, the CDR3 is TGTGCCAGCAGCGACGGACTAGCGGGGGGGCCGGGATCTTTGGATGAGCAGTTCTTC. Amino acids: CASSDGLAGGPGSLDEQFF.

This clone was recorded once. The chain has TRBV2 and TRBJ2-3; D not certain. V lost 2 bases and J lost 0, with 9 bases in between. This CDR3 has 15 residues. Per the germline V gene, CDR1 is SNHLY and CDR2 is FYNNEI. The CDR3 DNA sequence: TGTGCCAGCAGTGAATTCGTCCAGAGCACAGATACGCAGTATTTT. Translated: CASSEFVQSTDTQYF. The variable domain in full, with the rest retrieved from reference TRBV2 and TRBJ2-3, is EPEVTQTPSHQVTQMGQEVILRCVPISNHLYFYWYRQILGQKVEFLVSFYNNEISEKSEIFDDQFSVERPDGSNFTLKIRSTKLEDSAMYFCASSEFVQSTDTQYFGPGTRLTVL.

The chain combines TRBV4-1 with TRBJ2-1; 11 bases line up with TRBD2. V was pared by 0 bases and J by 6 bases, with 7 bases of the junction left unmatched. The CDR3 totals 17 residues. CDR1 MGHRA and CDR2 YSYEKL come from the germline V gene. This CDR3 is CASSQESGTSGFNEQFF. The CDR3 nucleotides read TGCGCCAGCAGCCAAGAATCCGGGACTAGCGGTTTCAATGAGCAGTTCTTC.

The V gene is TRBV12-5, the J gene TRBJ2-2, with 15 bases lining up with TRBD2. This CDR3 has 18 residues. Germline values: CDR1 LGHNT, CDR2 FRNRAP. V lost 6 bases and J lost 1; bases outside the gene matches: 6. CDR3 nucleotide sequence: TGTGCTAGTGGCCAGGGACTAGCGGGGGGACTGAACACCGGGGAGCTGTTTTTT. Amino acid sequence: CASGQGLAGGLNTGELFF.

The chain is built from TRBV5-1 and TRBJ2-3; 15 nucleotides line up with TRBD2. V was pared by 2 bases and J by 4 bases, with 5 bases of the junction left unmatched. Germline V gives CDR1 SGHRS, CDR2 YFSETQ. This CDR3 has 17 amino acids. DNA of the CDR3: TGCGCCAGCAGCTTAGGAGGGACTAGCGGGGGGTCAGATACGCAGTATTTT. It yields the protein CASSLGGTSGGSDTQYF.

This rearrangement joins TRBV7-9 to TRBJ1-1; TRBD1 is a possible D gene (6 bases). Germline CDR1 and CDR2: SEHNR and FQNEAQ (reference sequence). The CDR3 consists of 14 residues. With 8 bases removed from V and 1 base from J, the gap between germline ends came to 14 bases. The CDR3 coding sequence is TGTGCCAGCTCTACGGACAGCCCGAACACTGAAGCTTTCTTT. It specifies CASSTDSPNTEAFF.

The rearrangement links TRBV7-2 to TRBJ1-3, with D possibly TRBD1 on 6 matching bases. Germline CDR1 and CDR2: SGHTA and FQGNSA. This CDR3 has 16 residues. V gave up 9 bases and J gave up 2 bases, with 20 bases separating them. In DNA form, the CDR3 reads TGTGCCAGTAAGGACAGCCTTAGACTCACTGGAAACACCATATATTTT. It specifies CASKDSLRLTGNTIYF.

V is TRBV4-1 and J is TRBJ1-3; D is perhaps TRBD1 (6 bases). The length of the CDR3 is 13 residues. V lost 11 bases and J lost 5, with 16 bases in between. In germline, CDR1 is MGHRA, CDR2 YSYEKL. The CDR3 loop reads CAPCRGLRNTIYF. For the CDR3, the DNA is TGCGCCCCTTGTAGGGGGTTGAGAAACACCATATATTTT.

The chain carries TRBV19 and TRBJ1-6, with TRBD1 matching over 10 bases. Germline CDR1 is LNHDA and CDR2 is SQIVND (reference sequence). V trimming: 10 bases; J trimming: 1 base; junction bases outside the gene matches: 13. This CDR3 is 18 amino acids long. In nucleotides, the CDR3 is TGTGCCACCGGACAGGGGGTCGATTCTGGATCCTATAATTCACCCCTCCACTTT. This gives the protein CATGQGVDSGSYNSPLHF. The entire variable domain, with the rest obtained from reference TRBV19 and TRBJ1-6, is as follows: DGGITQSPKYLFRKEGQNVTLSCEQNLNHDAMYWYRQDPGQGLRLIYYSQIVNDFQKGDIAEGYSVSREKKESFPLTVTSAQKNPTAFYLCATGQGVDSGSYNSPLHFGNGTRLTVT.

This clone appeared a few times. CDR3 region: CASTPGGATMYGYTF. The CDR3 DNA reads as TGCGCCAGCACCCCCGGGGGGGCAACCATGTATGGCTACACCTTC. V usage is TRBV5-1 and J usage is TRBJ1-2; perhaps TRBD1 as D (6 bases). The CDR3 sequence is 15 residues long. Germline V CDR1 and CDR2: SGHRS, YFSETQ. Trimming took 6 bases from V and 5 from J, leaving 20 bases between them.

The rearrangement links TRBV7-9 to TRBJ1-1; D is uncertain. This CDR3 spans 14 amino acids. V lost 6 bases to trimming and J lost 4 bases, with 15 bases between them. From germline, CDR1 is SEHNR and CDR2 FQNEAQ (reference sequence). This CDR3 reads CASRPGRGGTEAFF. CDR3 nucleotide sequence: TGTGCCAGCAGACCAGGACGGGGTGGCACTGAAGCTTTCTTT.

V is TRBV28 and J is TRBJ2-7, with a possible D match to TRBD2 (5 bases). The ends were cut back, 7 bases at V and 2 bases at J, with 12 bases in the middle. CDR1 MDHEN and CDR2 SYDVKM come from the germline V gene. The CDR3 spans 13 residues. The CDR3 spells CASISAGAYEQYF. In nucleotides, the CDR3 is TGTGCCAGCATCTCAGCCGGGGCCTACGAGCAGTACTTC.

The chain links TRBV28 to TRBJ2-7, with a possible D match to TRBD1 (5 bases). CDR1 is MDHEN and CDR2 is SYDVKM in the germline V gene. The CDR3 is 12 residues long. The V end was cut by 6 bases, the J end by 4 bases, with 10 bases between. The DNA of the CDR3 is TGTGCCAGCAGACAACAGGATTACGAGCAGTACTTC. Protein: CASRQQDYEQYF.

The chain combines TRBV7-9 with TRBJ2-7; D might be TRBD1 (6 bases). V was clipped by 7 bases and J by 2 bases, with 12 bases between them. Germline V gene lookup returns CDR1 SEHNR and CDR2 FQNEAQ (reference sequence). The CDR3 has 13 residues. The CDR3 bases are TGTGCCAGCACGGACAGAAAAACCTACGAGCAGTACTTC. Translating it yields CASTDRKTYEQYF. Drawing the rest from reference TRBV7-9 and TRBJ2-7, the complete variable domain is DTGVSQNPRHKITKRGQNVTFRCDPISEHNRLYWYRQTLGQGPEFLTYFQNEAQLEKSRLLSDRFSAERPKGSFSTLEIQRTEQGDSAMYLCASTDRKTYEQYFGPGTRLTVT.

The V call is TRBV27, the J call TRBJ2-2; D is unresolved. Germline V gene sequence: CDR1 MNHEY, CDR2 SMNVEV (reference sequence). Trimming removed 2 bases at V and 4 bases at J, with 8 bases between. CDR3 length: 14 residues. The CDR3 is CASSLEPFTGELFF. Here the CDR3 DNA reads TGTGCCAGCAGTTTAGAGCCGTTCACCGGGGAGCTGTTTTTT.

This clone has only one observation. The chain couples TRBV5-4 to TRBJ2-1; no reliable D call. The CDR3 is 12 amino acids. V dropped 4 bases and J dropped 7 bases, with 9 bases sitting between them. Per the germline V gene, CDR1 is SGHNT and CDR2 is YYREEE (reference sequence). CDR3 DNA sequence: TGTGCCAGCAGCGCCCGAGAGAATGAGCAGTTCTTC. It codes for CASSARENEQFF.

The chain is built from TRBV12-2 and TRBJ2-3; TRBD2 is the table's D call and was not checked against the DNA. TRBV12-2 constitutes a pseudogene. CDR3 length equals 15 residues. The CDR3 DNA is TGTGCAAGTCGCTTAGCGAGGTCTCCGACAGATACGCAGTATTTT. Encoded protein: CASRLARSPTDTQYF.

The chain recombines TRBV15 with TRBJ2-6, with D possibly being TRBD2 (5 bases). This CDR3 is built from 15 residues. Trimming pared 6 bases from V and 2 bases from J, leaving 11 bases between. Germline-derived CDR1 and CDR2 are LNHNV and YYDKDF (reference sequence). In DNA form, the CDR3 reads TGTGCCACCAGTCCGGGGAATCCTGGGGCCAACGTCCTGACTTTC. Translation gives CATSPGNPGANVLTF.

The chain carries TRBV5-1 and TRBJ2-7, with TRBD1 matching 12 bases. Germline CDR1 is SGHRS and CDR2 is YFSETQ. With V trimmed by 5 bases and J by 4 bases, 7 bases remained unmatched. The CDR3 sequence is 15 residues long. The CDR3 bases are TGCGCCAGCAGTTCCGGGACAGGGGGCATTTACGAGCAGTACTTC. This codes for CASSSGTGGIYEQYF.

This chain joins TRBV21-1 and TRBJ1-5. TRBV21-1 corresponds to a pseudogene. The CDR3 contains 15 residues. The CDR3 spells CASSKALESNQPQHF. In DNA form, the CDR3 reads TGTGCCAGCAGCAAAGCGCTTGAGAGCAATCAGCCCCAGCATTTT.

The chain joins TRBV5-1 to TRBJ1-2; no clear D. Trimming cost V 0 bases and J 0 bases, with 9 bases left between them. From germline, CDR1 is SGHRS and CDR2 YFSETQ. This CDR3 comprises 15 residues. DNA of the CDR3: TGCGCCAGCAGCTTGGGGGCCGCAGCTAACTATGGCTACACCTTC. It encodes CASSLGAAANYGYTF.

The chain carries TRBV13 and TRBJ2-5; D is uncertain. Germline loops: CDR1 PRHDT, CDR2 FYEKMQ (reference sequence). The CDR3 totals 13 residues. Trimming left V 5 bases short and J 5 bases short, with 12 bases between. Written as DNA, the CDR3 is TGTGCCAGCAGCCGAACCCTCCGGGAGACCCAGTACTTC. It encodes CASSRTLRETQYF.

This clone was recorded only once. The chain links TRBV5-6 to TRBJ1-1, with D possibly matching TRBD1 (6 bases). V was shortened by 1 base and J by 1 base, with 11 bases between the two germline ends. The length of the CDR3 is 15 residues. Germline loops: CDR1 SGHDT, CDR2 YYEEEE. As DNA, the CDR3 is TGTGCCAGCAGCTTGTTTCTACAGGGGAACACTGAAGCTTTCTTT. Protein: CASSLFLQGNTEAFF.

This clone was seen more than once but under ten times. The chain joins TRBV19 to TRBJ1-1, with 7 bases matching TRBD1. The CDR3 length is 14 residues. Germline values: CDR1 LNHDA, CDR2 SQIVND (reference sequence). The V gene end was trimmed by 5 bases and the J gene end by 3 bases; junction bases not matched to a gene: 6. The CDR3 spells CASSRDSVYTEAFF. The CDR3 DNA reads as TGTGCCAGTAGTCGGGACAGTGTATACACTGAAGCTTTCTTT.

The chain couples TRBV7-8 to TRBJ1-1; weak D call: TRBD1 (6 bases). V lost 5 bases and J 8 bases, leaving 15 bases between the germline ends. In germline, CDR1 is SGHVS, CDR2 FQNEAQ. CDR3 length: 13 amino acids. Here the CDR3 DNA reads TGTGCCAGCAGCCAATACGAAGGGACAGAAGCTTTCTTT. Translation: CASSQYEGTEAFF.

In this sample, this clone turned up once. The chain recombines TRBV14 with TRBJ1-3, with D uncertain. Between the trimmed V and J ends, which lost 1 base and 0 bases, there was a span of 10 bases. The CDR3 is 16 amino acids. In germline, CDR1 is SGHDN, CDR2 FVKESK. CDR3 region: CASSQGHTFSGNTIYF. The CDR3 DNA reads TGTGCCAGCAGCCAAGGTCACACCTTCTCTGGAAACACCATATATTTT.